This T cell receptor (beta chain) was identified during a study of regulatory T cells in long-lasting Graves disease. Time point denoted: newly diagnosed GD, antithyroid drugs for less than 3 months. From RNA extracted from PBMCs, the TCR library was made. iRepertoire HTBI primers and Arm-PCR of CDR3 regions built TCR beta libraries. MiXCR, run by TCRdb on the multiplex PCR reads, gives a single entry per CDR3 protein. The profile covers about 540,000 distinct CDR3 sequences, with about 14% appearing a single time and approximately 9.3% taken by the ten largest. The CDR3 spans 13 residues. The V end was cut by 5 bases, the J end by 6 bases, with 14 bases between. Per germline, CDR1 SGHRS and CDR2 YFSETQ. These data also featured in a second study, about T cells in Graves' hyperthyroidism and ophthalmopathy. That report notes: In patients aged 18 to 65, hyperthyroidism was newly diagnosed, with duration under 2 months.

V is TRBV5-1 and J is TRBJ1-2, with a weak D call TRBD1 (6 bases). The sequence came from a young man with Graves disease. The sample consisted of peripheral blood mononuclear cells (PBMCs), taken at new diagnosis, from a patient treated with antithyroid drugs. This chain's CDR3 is CASSTQGLNGYTF. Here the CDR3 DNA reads TGCGCCAGCAGTACACAGGGTTTAAATGGCTACACCTTC. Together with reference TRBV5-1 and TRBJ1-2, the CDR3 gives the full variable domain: KAGVTQTPRYLIKTRGQQVTLSCSPISGHRSVSWYQQTPGQGLQFLFEYFSETQRNKGNFPGRFSGRQFSNSRSEMNVSTLELGDSALYLCASSTQGLNGYTFGSGTRLTVV.